The rows below give T cell receptor beta chains drawn from one sample of a study of T cells in Graves' hyperthyroidism and ophthalmopathy. MiXCR, run by TCRdb on the multiplex PCR reads, gives a single entry per CDR3 protein. Of some 300,000 distinct CDR3 sequences listed, roughly 20% are singletons. Sequencing was carried out using blood. These receptors all stem from a man aged 45-60 years with Graves' ophthalmopathy. CDR3s include the opening cysteine and the closing phenylalanine or tryptophan. Fields, in order: V gene, CDR3 length, D gene, CDR3 protein. The D gene is left open where the match is weak.

V gene: TRBV19; CDR3 length: 16; D gene: TRBD2; CDR3 protein: CASTPAGGRSYNEQFF
V gene: TRBV2; CDR3 length: 16; D gene: -; CDR3 protein: CASSERIDGRGDEQFF
V gene: TRBV20-1; CDR3 length: 16; D gene: TRBD1; CDR3 protein: CSARGRTGGGTDTQYF
V gene: TRBV6-1; CDR3 length: 13; D gene: -; CDR3 protein: CASSEVPGNEQFF
V gene: TRBV5-1; CDR3 length: 15; D gene: -; CDR3 protein: CASSLSQGTMYEQYF
V gene: TRBV5-1; CDR3 length: 15; D gene: -; CDR3 protein: CASSSGLETRETQYF
V gene: TRBV30; CDR3 length: 14; D gene: TRBD2; CDR3 protein: CAWMASGSQETQYF
V gene: TRBV19; CDR3 length: 12; D gene: -; CDR3 protein: CASRGGVHEQYF
V gene: TRBV6-5; CDR3 length: 15; D gene: -; CDR3 protein: CASSSQDRSGNEQYF
V gene: TRBV20-1; CDR3 length: 13; D gene: -; CDR3 protein: CSAWDGSNYGYTF
V gene: TRBV3-1; CDR3 length: 14; D gene: -; CDR3 protein: CASSPDWNTGELFF
V gene: TRBV9; CDR3 length: 14; D gene: -; CDR3 protein: CASSGQGNNSPLHF
V gene: TRBV6-1; CDR3 length: 14; D gene: TRBD2; CDR3 protein: CASSSVGRTDTQYF
V gene: TRBV9; CDR3 length: 16; D gene: TRBD2; CDR3 protein: CASSVGPAGVGETQYF
V gene: TRBV12-3/TRBV12-4; CDR3 length: 13; D gene: -; CDR3 protein: CASSLYEGETQYF
V gene: TRBV7-3; CDR3 length: 18; D gene: TRBD2; CDR3 protein: CASSLLGGKGRRTDTQYF
V gene: TRBV28; CDR3 length: 15; D gene: TRBD1; CDR3 protein: CASSHWTGGKETQYF
V gene: TRBV27; CDR3 length: 15; D gene: -; CDR3 protein: CASSLKSGRTDTQYF
V gene: TRBV6-1; CDR3 length: 16; D gene: TRBD2; CDR3 protein: CASNVLAGGPMNEQFF
V gene: TRBV27; CDR3 length: 15; D gene: TRBD2; CDR3 protein: CASSFGPGGQDTQYF
V gene: TRBV20-1; CDR3 length: 10; D gene: -; CDR3 protein: CSASRGEQYF
V gene: TRBV2; CDR3 length: 17; D gene: TRBD2; CDR3 protein: CASRGPGTSGSGNEQFF
V gene: TRBV5-1; CDR3 length: 13; D gene: -; CDR3 protein: CASSALGNTEAFF
V gene: TRBV3-1; CDR3 length: 14; D gene: -; CDR3 protein: CASSCSGGHNEQFF
V gene: TRBV9; CDR3 length: 16; D gene: TRBD1; CDR3 protein: CASSVALGTGIYEQYF
V gene: TRBV19; CDR3 length: 13; D gene: -; CDR3 protein: CASKGTSNYGYTF
V gene: TRBV4-2; CDR3 length: 12; D gene: -; CDR3 protein: CASSHQSDTQYF
V gene: TRBV20-1; CDR3 length: 17; D gene: -; CDR3 protein: CSARDAMGGRGPSEQYF
V gene: TRBV28; CDR3 length: 15; D gene: TRBD2; CDR3 protein: CASSPPGGYTYEQYF
V gene: TRBV20-1; CDR3 length: 11; D gene: -; CDR3 protein: CSARGQSEQYF
V gene: TRBV15; CDR3 length: 14; D gene: TRBD1; CDR3 protein: CATSRGDRKNIQYF
V gene: TRBV20-1; CDR3 length: 16; D gene: TRBD2; CDR3 protein: CSARRGGRAGGYEQYF
V gene: TRBV14; CDR3 length: 15; D gene: TRBD1; CDR3 protein: CASSEGQIIPYEQYF
V gene: TRBV10-3; CDR3 length: 11; D gene: TRBD1; CDR3 protein: CAIRQGKEAFF
V gene: TRBV7-9; CDR3 length: 17; D gene: -; CDR3 protein: CASSLNPLGSSEYEQYF
V gene: TRBV28; CDR3 length: 14; D gene: TRBD1; CDR3 protein: CASRGTGGSYEQYF
V gene: TRBV5-1; CDR3 length: 15; D gene: -; CDR3 protein: CASSLGRANTGELFF
V gene: TRBV20-1; CDR3 length: 11; D gene: TRBD1; CDR3 protein: CSAVDRDLSTF
V gene: TRBV2; CDR3 length: 15; D gene: TRBD2; CDR3 protein: CASLERASGGYEQYF
V gene: TRBV7-9; CDR3 length: 12; D gene: -; CDR3 protein: CASRGASNEQFF
V gene: TRBV2; CDR3 length: 16; D gene: TRBD2; CDR3 protein: CASSVAGGARGETQYF
V gene: TRBV5-8; CDR3 length: 13; D gene: -; CDR3 protein: CASSFDSKNIQYF
V gene: TRBV6-1; CDR3 length: 15; D gene: TRBD2; CDR3 protein: CASRPTSGSGNEQYF
V gene: TRBV9; CDR3 length: 19; D gene: -; CDR3 protein: CASSPRGGAGLKFTDTQYF
V gene: TRBV29-1; CDR3 length: 15; D gene: -; CDR3 protein: CSVGGGNLPGNEQFF
V gene: TRBV6-1; CDR3 length: 15; D gene: -; CDR3 protein: CATHVVGMSSYEQYF
V gene: TRBV27; CDR3 length: 17; D gene: -; CDR3 protein: CASSRPGPDYATGELFF
V gene: TRBV13; CDR3 length: 15; D gene: -; CDR3 protein: CASSLGQENTGELFF
V gene: TRBV18; CDR3 length: 14; D gene: -; CDR3 protein: CASSQGRTNQPQHF
V gene: TRBV2; CDR3 length: 14; D gene: -; CDR3 protein: CASSEGDNNSPLHF
V gene: TRBV9; CDR3 length: 11; D gene: -; CDR3 protein: CASQRGGSYTF
V gene: TRBV6-5; CDR3 length: 18; D gene: TRBD1; CDR3 protein: CASSYVAGGASGANVLTF
V gene: TRBV7-9; CDR3 length: 16; D gene: -; CDR3 protein: CASSQRGRPGDNEQFF
V gene: TRBV6-2/TRBV6-3; CDR3 length: 13; D gene: -; CDR3 protein: CASKLGSNQPQHF
V gene: TRBV6-1; CDR3 length: 14; D gene: TRBD1; CDR3 protein: CASSLADRAYEQYF